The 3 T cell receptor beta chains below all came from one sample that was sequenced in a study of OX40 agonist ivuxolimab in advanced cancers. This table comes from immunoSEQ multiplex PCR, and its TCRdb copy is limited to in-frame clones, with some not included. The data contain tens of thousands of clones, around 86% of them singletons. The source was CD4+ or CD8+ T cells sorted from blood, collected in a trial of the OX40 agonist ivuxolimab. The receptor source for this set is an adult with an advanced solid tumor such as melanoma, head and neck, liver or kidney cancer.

CDR3 amino acids: CASSLQQSQETQYF. The DNA of the CDR3 is TGCGCCAGCAGCTTGCAACAGAGTCAAGAGACCCAGTACTTC. The genes are TRBV5-1 and TRBJ2-5; the D is unclear. The germline V gene encodes CDR1 SGHRS and CDR2 YFSETQ. The CDR3 runs 14 residues. V was clipped by 1 base and J by 2 bases, with 9 bases between them.

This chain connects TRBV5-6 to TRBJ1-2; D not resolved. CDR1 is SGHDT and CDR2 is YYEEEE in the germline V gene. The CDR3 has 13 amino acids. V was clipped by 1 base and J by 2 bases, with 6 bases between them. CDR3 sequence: CASSLSRNYGYTF. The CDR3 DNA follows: TGTGCCAGCAGCTTGTCTCGGAACTATGGCTACACCTTC.

CDR3 region: CASRVGEYGYTF. CDR3 nucleotides: TGTGCCTCCCGGGTGGGGGAGTATGGCTACACCTTC. This chain connects TRBV7-2 to TRBJ1-2; D possibly corresponds to TRBD1 (5 bases). The CDR3 extends over 12 amino acids. Per germline, CDR1 SGHTA and CDR2 FQGNSA. The V end lost 11 bases, the J end lost 5 bases, and 15 bases lay between the germline ends.